This TCR beta chain was sequenced during a study of Tregs in tolerant kidney transplant recipients. Study-wide points: This study did not directly address biological reproducibility.

The germline V gene encodes CDR1 SNHLY and CDR2 FYNNEI. The trim removed 7 bases at V and 5 bases at J, leaving 9 bases unmatched. This CDR3 spans 14 amino acids. Thawed PBMCs were FACS-sorted into unstimulated CD4+CD25+CD127- regulatory T cells, CD4+CD25- non-regulatory cells, CD4 and CD8 cells. Assay: immunoSEQ multiplex PCR; the TCRdb copy retains only in-frame clones and omits some. The sample holds 200,000 to 300,000 clones, roughly 84% seen once. A remark on this clone: Antigen: not known.

This receptor was taken from a human donor in good health. This sequence joins TRBV2 and TRBJ2-5; 8 nucleotides agree with TRBD2. Material: CD4+ T cells from blood. The CDR3 is CASTGGRSGETQYF. The CDR3 DNA reads as TGTGCCAGCACAGGCGGGAGGAGCGGGGAGACCCAGTACTTC.